Each of the 10 T cell receptor beta chains below was sequenced from the same sample in a study of T cells in Graves' hyperthyroidism and ophthalmopathy. What was amplified from RNA transcripts were TCR beta CDR3 regions. When the TCR CDR3 underwent first-round RT-PCR, the HTBI primer set was used. MiXCR, applied by TCRdb to the multiplex PCR reads, yields one record per CDR3 protein. The top ten clones hold less than 55% of a sample with more than 450,000 distinct CDR3 sequences, just under 20% of them seen once. Sequenced material: blood. The receptors stem from a man in his forties with Graves' ophthalmopathy.

The rearrangement links TRBV2 to TRBJ1-1, with D perhaps TRBD1 (5 bases). CDR1 and CDR2 (germline): SNHLY, FYNNEI. Trimming pared 3 bases from V and 6 bases from J, leaving 8 bases between. CDR3 size: 12 residues. The CDR3 loop reads CASSELTAEAFF. The DNA for the CDR3 is TGTGCCAGCAGTGAGCTGACAGCTGAAGCTTTCTTT.

V is TRBV7-9 and J is TRBJ2-1; TRBD2 aligns across 12 bases. Germline values: CDR1 SEHNR, CDR2 FQNEAQ (reference sequence). The CDR3 spans 15 residues. J gave up 5 bases and V 3 bases, and 2 bases lay outside the gene matches. The chain's CDR3 is CASSLWTSGDNEQFF. DNA for the CDR3: TGTGCCAGCAGCTTGTGGACTAGCGGGGACAATGAGCAGTTCTTC.

This clonotype was seen only a few times. The chain carries TRBV7-2 and TRBJ2-5; TRBD2 aligns across 12 bases. The CDR3 consists of 16 residues. V lost 5 bases to trimming and J lost 5 bases; unmatched junction nucleotides: 9. Germline V CDR1 and CDR2: SGHTA, FQGNSA. CDR3 nucleotide sequence: TGTGCCAGCAGCAAGCGGACTAGCGGGGCGGGGGAGACCCAGTACTTC. Its protein is CASSKRTSGAGETQYF.

This chain joins TRBV4-2 and TRBJ1-1, with 8 nucleotides matching TRBD1. The ends lost 1 base at V and 1 base at J; junction bases unmatched: 8. CDR3 length: 17 residues. Germline CDR1 reads LGHNA; CDR2 reads YNFKEQ. The CDR3 sequence: CASSQALGQGGNTEAFF. The DNA for the CDR3 is TGTGCCAGCAGCCAAGCATTAGGACAGGGTGGGAACACTGAAGCTTTCTTT.

This clonotype occurred a few times. The chain is built from TRBV4-1 and TRBJ2-3; possibly TRBD1 for D (5 bases). The CDR3 is made up of 13 amino acids. Per germline, CDR1 MGHRA and CDR2 YSYEKL. Trimming cost V 1 base and J 8 bases, with 10 bases left between them. Here the CDR3 reads CASSQGVQGTQYF. For the CDR3, the DNA is TGCGCCAGCAGCCAAGGGGTTCAGGGTACGCAGTATTTT.

In its sample, this clonotype was seen many times. The chain couples TRBV12-3 or TRBV12-4 to TRBJ2-7; perhaps D is TRBD1 or TRBD2 (6 bases each). The V end was cut by 2 bases, the J end by 7 bases, with 15 bases between. The length of the CDR3 is 14 residues. DNA for the CDR3: TGTGCCAGCAGTTTATGGGACATCGCGGGGGAGCAGTACTTC. It encodes CASSLWDIAGEQYF.

The rearrangement links TRBV30 to TRBJ2-1, with 8 bases lining up with TRBD2. CDR1 is GTSNPN, CDR2 SVGIG, per germline (reference sequence). The CDR3 is 13 residues long. This CDR3 is CARAGAGYNEQFF. The CDR3 region has the DNA TGTGCAAGAGCGGGGGCGGGCTACAATGAGCAGTTCTTC.

This clonotype was observed a few times. The chain joins TRBV6-2 or TRBV6-3 to TRBJ2-7, with a weak D call TRBD2 (6 bases). The V end lost 7 bases, the J end lost 6 bases, and 22 bases lay between the germline ends. This CDR3 region has 15 residues. Germline CDR1 and CDR2: MNHEY and SVGEGT. CDR3 amino acids: CASTLYSAGLLEQYF. The DNA of the CDR3 is TGTGCCAGCACCCTTTACTCCGCGGGGCTACTCGAGCAGTACTTC.

This chain uses TRBV24-1 with TRBJ2-3; no clear D gene. The CDR3 is 15 residues long. The V gene's germline CDR1 is KGHDR and CDR2 SFDVKD. V lost 0 bases, J lost 7 bases, and 13 bases lay in between. This chain's CDR3 is CATSDLDDGVNTQYF. CDR3 coding DNA: TGTGCCACCAGTGATTTGGACGACGGTGTCAATACGCAGTATTTT.

The rearrangement links TRBV6-5 to TRBJ2-6; 9 bases are a match to TRBD1. This CDR3 is 18 amino acids long. With V trimmed by 0 bases and J by 1 base, 4 bases remained unmatched. Germline V gene lookup returns CDR1 MNHEY and CDR2 SVGAGI. The CDR3 region has the DNA TGTGCCAGCAGTTACTCGGTACAGGGGGCGTCTGGGGCCAACGTCCTGACTTTC. It yields the protein CASSYSVQGASGANVLTF.